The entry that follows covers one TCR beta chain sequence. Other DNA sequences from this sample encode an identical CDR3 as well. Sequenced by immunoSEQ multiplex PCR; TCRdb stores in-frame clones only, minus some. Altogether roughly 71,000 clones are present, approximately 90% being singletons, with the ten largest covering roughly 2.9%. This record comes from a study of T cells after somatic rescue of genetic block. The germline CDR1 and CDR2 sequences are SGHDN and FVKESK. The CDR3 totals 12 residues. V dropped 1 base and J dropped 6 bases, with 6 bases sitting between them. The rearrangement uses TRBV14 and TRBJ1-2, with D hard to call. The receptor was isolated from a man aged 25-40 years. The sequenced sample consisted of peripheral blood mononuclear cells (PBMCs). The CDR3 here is CASSQGGHGYTF. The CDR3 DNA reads TGTGCCAGCAGCCAAGGTGGCCATGGCTACACCTTC.